One and the same sample provided the 25 T cell receptor beta chains below, sequenced in a study of cytomegalovirus exposure and HLA in healthy donors. Researchers ran the PCR with 60 Vbeta and 13 Jbeta primers. Only in-frame clones appear in the TCRdb table, and some are missing; sequencing was by immunoSEQ multiplex PCR. The sample records fewer than 90,000 clones, about 80% being singletons. Sample: PBMCs. The receptors stem from a man aged 25 to 40 in good health and CMV-seropositive.

This chain connects TRBV19 to TRBJ1-2; 7 bases match TRBD1. The J segment lost 4 bases and the V segment lost 8 bases, leaving 7 bases of the junction unmatched. This CDR3 spans 13 amino acids. Germline CDR1 is LNHDA and CDR2 is SQIVND (reference sequence). The CDR3 region has the DNA TGTGCCAGTCCGCCTGACAGGGTCTATGGCTACACCTTC. This translates into CASPPDRVYGYTF.

This sequence joins TRBV4-2 and TRBJ1-4, with D hard to call. The V gene lost 2 bases and the J gene lost 0 bases, with 10 bases spanning the gap. Germline CDR1 reads LGHNA; CDR2 reads YNFKEQ. This CDR3 is 16 amino acids long. CDR3: CASSQPVSATNEKLFF. The CDR3 coding sequence is TGTGCCAGCAGCCAACCCGTGTCCGCAACTAATGAAAAACTGTTTTTT.

This clone has a single count. The chain links TRBV30 to TRBJ2-3, with a weak D call TRBD1 (5 bases). CDR1 is GTSNPN and CDR2 is SVGIG in the germline V gene (reference sequence). This CDR3 is 14 amino acids long. V gave up 5 bases and J gave up 0 bases, with 12 bases separating them. CDR3 bases: TGTGCCTGGGGGCAGGGAACCAGCACAGATACGCAGTATTTT. Its protein product is CAWGQGTSTDTQYF.

This chain joins TRBV19 and TRBJ1-5; D not resolved. V dropped 3 bases and J dropped 6 bases, with 9 bases sitting between them. This CDR3 has 13 amino acids. CDR1 and CDR2 from the germline V gene are LNHDA and SQIVND (reference sequence). The CDR3 coding sequence is TGTGCCAGTAGTATGGGAGTCGTTCAGCCCCAGCATTTT. The encoded protein is CASSMGVVQPQHF.

The chain links TRBV7-9 to TRBJ1-3; the match to TRBD1 covers 8 bases. The germline V gene encodes CDR1 SEHNR and CDR2 FQNEAQ (reference sequence). The trim removed 3 bases at V and 0 bases at J, leaving 7 bases unmatched. CDR3 length equals 17 residues. CDR3 nucleotide sequence: TGTGCCAGCAGCTTTTCCAGGGGGCCTTCCTCTGGAAACACCATATATTTT. This sequence encodes CASSFSRGPSSGNTIYF. The full variable domain, completed using reference TRBV7-9 and TRBJ1-3, is DTGVSQNPRHKITKRGQNVTFRCDPISEHNRLYWYRQTLGQGPEFLTYFQNEAQLEKSRLLSDRFSAERPKGSFSTLEIQRTEQGDSAMYLCASSFSRGPSSGNTIYFGEGSWLTVV.

This clone was picked up a small number of times. The genes are TRBV9 and TRBJ1-2; 7 bases agree with TRBD1. V shed 4 bases and J 2 bases; nucleotides not matched to a gene: 5. The CDR3 is 14 residues long. CDR1 and CDR2 (germline): SGDLS, YYNGEE. In nucleotides, the CDR3 is TGTGCCAGCAGCCCTCCGGGACAGAACTATGGCTACACCTTC. It yields the protein CASSPPGQNYGYTF.

This rearrangement joins TRBV7-2 to TRBJ2-3; unclear D gene. Trimming removed 5 bases at V and 6 bases at J, with 6 bases between. Germline V CDR1 and CDR2: SGHTA, FQGNSA. The CDR3 loop spans 11 amino acids. The chain's CDR3 is CASSRSDTQYF. Here the CDR3 DNA reads TGTGCCAGCAGCCGAAGCGATACGCAGTATTTT.

The rearrangement joins TRBV19 to TRBJ1-5; 9 bases agree with TRBD1. Per the germline V gene, CDR1 is LNHDA and CDR2 is SQIVND (reference sequence). The CDR3 spans 16 residues. V was clipped by 6 bases and J by 5 bases; unmatched bases: 11. In DNA form, the CDR3 reads TGTGCCAGTAGAAAATTACAGGGGGCTTCTCATCAGCCCCAGCATTTT. Translating it yields CASRKLQGASHQPQHF.

The chain couples TRBV21-1 to TRBJ2-7; the table names TRBD2, a call not compared with the DNA. TRBV21-1 is flagged as a pseudogene. The CDR3 contains 14 residues. The CDR3 nucleotides read TGTGCCAGCAGCAAACGTCCGGGCTCCTACGAGCAGTACTTC. This gives the protein CASSKRPGSYEQYF.

This chain connects TRBV13 to TRBJ1-2, with 7 bases identical to TRBD1. The germline V gene has CDR1 PRHDT and CDR2 FYEKMQ (reference sequence). This CDR3 contains 15 residues. Trimming took 1 base from V and 8 from J; bases not matched to a gene: 10. Here the CDR3 DNA reads TGTGCCAGCAGCTTAGTGTCAGGGGGTTTATTGGGCTACACCTTC. Its protein product is CASSLVSGGLLGYTF. The variable domain in full, completed from reference TRBV13 and TRBJ1-2, reads AAGVIQSPRHLIKEKRETATLKCYPIPRHDTVYWYQQGPGQDPQFLISFYEKMQSDKGSIPDRFSAQQFSDYHSELNMSSLELGDSALYFCASSLVSGGLLGYTFGSGTRLTVV.

V usage is TRBV19 and J usage is TRBJ1-1; D might be TRBD1 (6 bases). V was pared by 0 bases and J by 1 base, with 9 bases between. This CDR3 comprises 15 residues. Germline loops: CDR1 LNHDA, CDR2 SQIVND (reference sequence). This CDR3 reads CASSIDRGRNTEAFF. CDR3 nucleotides: TGTGCCAGTAGTATAGACAGGGGCCGGAACACTGAAGCTTTCTTT.

This clone was seen once. The chain employs TRBV27 and TRBJ2-1; perhaps TRBD2 as D (6 bases). Germline V gene sequence: CDR1 MNHEY, CDR2 SMNVEV (reference sequence). Trimming took 0 bases from V and 14 from J, leaving 14 bases between them. This CDR3 has 13 residues. CDR3 in amino acids: CASSLSVTRPEFF. For the CDR3, the DNA is TGTGCCAGCAGTTTATCCGTGACTAGGCCCGAGTTCTTC.

This clone has only one observation. This rearrangement joins TRBV28 to TRBJ1-2; 7 bases map to TRBD1. The V and J ends lost 6 bases and 5 bases, in that order; junction bases with no gene match: 6. The CDR3 is 13 amino acids. CDR1 and CDR2 (germline): MDHEN, SYDVKM. CDR3 residues: CASSVGGQYGYTF. CDR3 bases: TGTGCCAGCAGCGTCGGGGGACAGTATGGCTACACCTTC.

The genes are TRBV19 and TRBJ1-5, with TRBD1 matching over 7 bases. CDR1 and CDR2 from the germline V gene are LNHDA and SQIVND (reference sequence). V was clipped by 5 bases and J by 4 bases; unmatched bases: 14. This CDR3 is 17 amino acids long. DNA for the CDR3: TGTGCCAGTAGTCCACAACGATCGACAGGGCGAAATCAGCCCCAGCATTTT. Its protein is CASSPQRSTGRNQPQHF.

This chain joins TRBV6-1 and TRBJ2-7; a weak D match, TRBD2 (5 bases). The germline V gene has CDR1 MNHNS and CDR2 SASEGT. The CDR3 covers 12 residues. V lost 7 bases and J lost 6, with 13 bases in between. The DNA of the CDR3 is TGTGCCAGCAACGGGGAAGGCTGCGAGCAGTACTTC. Translated, it gives CASNGEGCEQYF.

Worth noting for this clone: The sample contains more than one DNA sequence encoding this CDR3. V and J are TRBV9 and TRBJ1-3, with D uncertain. Trimming removed 4 bases from V and 4 bases from J, with 6 bases in between. The CDR3 is 12 residues long. Germline V gene data show CDR1 as SGDLS and CDR2 as YYNGEE. The CDR3 nucleotides read TGTGCCAGCAGCTCTGTAGGAAACACCATATATTTT. It translates to CASSSVGNTIYF.

The gene calls are TRBV6-5 and TRBJ2-5, with a tentative D call TRBD2 (7 bases). CDR3 length: 15 amino acids. Germline CDR1 and CDR2: MNHEY and SVGAGI. The V gene lost 0 bases and the J gene lost 5 bases, with 13 bases spanning the gap. Written as DNA, the CDR3 is TGTGCCAGCAGTTACTCGAGGGGGGGCGGGGAGACCCAGTACTTC. As protein: CASSYSRGGGETQYF.

This chain uses TRBV9 with TRBJ1-1, with 7 nucleotides matching TRBD1. This CDR3 has 14 amino acids. V lost 3 bases to trimming and J lost 2 bases; unmatched junction nucleotides: 4. CDR1 is SGDLS and CDR2 is YYNGEE in the germline V gene. CDR3 coding DNA: TGTGCCAGCAGCGCGGGACAGAGAAACACTGAAGCTTTCTTT. Its translation is CASSAGQRNTEAFF.

There are a few counts of this clone. The chain links TRBV6-5 to TRBJ1-3; TRBD1 matches 8 bases. CDR3 length equals 15 residues. The V segment lost 6 bases and the J segment 0 bases; nucleotides outside the gene matches: 4. Germline CDR1 MNHEY, CDR2 SVGAGI. The CDR3 DNA follows: TGTGCCAGCAGCATGGACAGGGACTCTGGAAACACCATATATTTT. It codes for CASSMDRDSGNTIYF.

This clone came up a few times. The chain employs TRBV6-4 and TRBJ2-1; TRBD1 aligns across 10 bases. This CDR3 has 18 amino acids. Germline V gives CDR1 MRHNA, CDR2 SNTAGT. The V and J ends lost 4 bases and 5 bases, in that order; junction bases with no gene match: 14. The CDR3 loop reads CASSGQGDRGLRHNEQFF. The CDR3 DNA reads TGTGCCAGCAGTGGCCAAGGGGACAGGGGTTTACGACACAATGAGCAGTTCTTC.

Concerning this clone: Its ends do not fully match the called genes, so a read error is possible. The genes are TRBV7-9 and TRBJ1-1; 9 positions match TRBD1. The CDR3 totals 15 residues. Germline V gene data show CDR1 as SEHNR and CDR2 as FQNEAQ (reference sequence). The CDR3 nucleotides read TGTTCCAGCAGCCCAAGACAGGGGGAAGACACTGAAGCTTTCTTT. It yields the protein CSSSPRQGEDTEAFF.

The V and J genes are TRBV7-9 and TRBJ2-3; no reliable D call. Deletions cut 1 base from V and 3 bases from J, with 8 bases between. The CDR3 loop spans 14 amino acids. From germline, CDR1 is SEHNR and CDR2 FQNEAQ (reference sequence). CDR3 residues: CASSLVRGTDTQYF. Here the CDR3 DNA reads TGTGCCAGCAGCTTAGTCAGAGGAACAGATACGCAGTATTTT.

This chain links TRBV6-5 with TRBJ1-1; D is possibly TRBD1 (6 bases). Trimming shortened V by 6 bases and J by 9 bases, and 17 bases separated the two germline ends. Germline loops: CDR1 MNHEY, CDR2 SVGAGI. The CDR3 covers 13 residues. The CDR3 nucleotides read TGTGCCAGCAGCGGGCCGGGACAAACTAAAGCTTTCTTT. Translated, it gives CASSGPGQTKAFF.

The gene calls are TRBV2 and TRBJ2-3; D remains unclear. Trimming removed 0 bases from V and 4 bases from J, with 14 bases in between. There are 16 residues in the CDR3. Germline CDR1 SNHLY, CDR2 FYNNEI. The CDR3 DNA reads as TGTGCCAGCAGTGAAGCGCTTGTTAGTCGCCCAGATACGCAGTATTTT. Its protein is CASSEALVSRPDTQYF.

The chain carries TRBV28 and TRBJ2-1; 14 bases map to TRBD2. The germline V gene has CDR1 MDHEN and CDR2 SYDVKM. The CDR3 consists of 16 residues. J was trimmed by 8 bases and V by 5 bases; bases with no gene match: 8. The CDR3 bases are TGTGCCAGCAGTCCTCGACTAGCGGGGGGGCAGTATGAGCAGTTCTTC. It yields the protein CASSPRLAGGQYEQFF.